This TCR beta chain was captured by sequencing in a study of human T cells and chemical hapten exposure. About the study: Application of 0.01% DPC to the upper back was done by patch test, with a reading at 6 days.

Study conclusions and caveats: Among TCRs, those above 1 in 1000 frequency were unaffected by DPC sensitization.

In the case of this clonotype: Its antigen is still unknown.

Documented time point: patch test 2, 6 weeks after DPC sensitization. Treatment in this sample: therapeutic diphenylcyclopropenone sensitization with weekly scalp DPC. Total RNA was isolated from whole blood that had not been fractionated. Trimming stripped 3 bases from V and 4 bases from J, with 1 base between. Germline CDR1 SGHDN, CDR2 FVKESK. The CDR3 is 12 residues long. TCRdb processed the RACE reads anew with MiXCR; each CDR3 protein has one entry. The sample has about 140,000 distinct CDR3 sequences; roughly 12% are singletons. The sequenced sample was whole blood, obtained in connection with sensitization to the hapten diphenylcyclopropenone (DPC). The chain joins TRBV14 to TRBJ1-6; D not resolved. This sequence originates from a woman aged 50 to 60 with alopecia areata. Some clones in this sample may be carry-over from other donors' samples. CDR3 bases: TGTGCCAGCAGCCATTATAATTCACCCCTCCACTTT. Translation: CASSHYNSPLHF.